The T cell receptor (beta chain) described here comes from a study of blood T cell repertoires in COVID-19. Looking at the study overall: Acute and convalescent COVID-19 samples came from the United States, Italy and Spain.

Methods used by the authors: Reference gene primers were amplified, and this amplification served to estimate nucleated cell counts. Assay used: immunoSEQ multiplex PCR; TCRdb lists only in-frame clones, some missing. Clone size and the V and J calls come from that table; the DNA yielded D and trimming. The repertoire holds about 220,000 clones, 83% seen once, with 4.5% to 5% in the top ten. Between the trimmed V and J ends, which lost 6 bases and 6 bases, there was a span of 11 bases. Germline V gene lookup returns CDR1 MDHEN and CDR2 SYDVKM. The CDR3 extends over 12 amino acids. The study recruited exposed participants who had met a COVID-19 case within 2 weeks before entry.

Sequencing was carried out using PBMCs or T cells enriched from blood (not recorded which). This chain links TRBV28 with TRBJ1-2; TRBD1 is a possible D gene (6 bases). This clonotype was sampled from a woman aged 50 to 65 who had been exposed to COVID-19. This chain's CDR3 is CASRGTGHGYTF. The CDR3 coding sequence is TGTGCCAGCAGGGGAACAGGGCATGGCTACACCTTC.